This TCR beta chain appears in the sequencing data of a study of regulatory T cells in long-lasting Graves disease. Time point described: newly diagnosed GD, antithyroid drugs for less than 3 months. The TCR library was prepared using RNA isolated from PBMCs. Graves' disease diagnosis was established per American Thyroid Association guidelines. Libraries of TCR beta came from iRepertoire HTBI primers plus Arm-PCR of CDR3 regions. MiXCR, run by TCRdb on the multiplex PCR reads, gives a single entry per CDR3 protein. The profile covers a few hundred thousand distinct CDR3 sequences, with about 15% appearing a single time and over 7% taken by the ten largest. Study-wide results and caveats: Reduced TCR diversity was observed in persistent Graves' patients versus newly diagnosed patients. Only peripheral blood was studied, not thyroid tissue.

The table lists this clonotype with many counts. The antigen remains undetermined. These same data were also listed under a study on T cells in Graves' hyperthyroidism and ophthalmopathy. From that study: A 13 V-J signature model discriminated ophthalmopathy versus stable hyperthyroidism.

The material sequenced was peripheral blood mononuclear cells (PBMCs), taken at new diagnosis, from a patient treated with antithyroid drugs. This TCR was sampled from a woman between 40 and 55 years old with Graves disease.

Written as DNA, the CDR3 is TGTGCCAGCAGCTTCAGGGCTAGCGGGGCCATCCCACCAGAGACCCAGTACTTC. Encoded protein: CASSFRASGAIPPETQYF. The chain links TRBV13 to TRBJ2-5; TRBD2 matches 9 bases. The V and J ends lost 3 bases and 4 bases, in that order; junction bases with no gene match: 15. This CDR3 comprises 18 residues. Germline CDR1 reads PRHDT; CDR2 reads FYEKMQ (reference sequence).